What follows is one T cell receptor beta chain and its context. Its cognate antigen is unknown. The same CDR3 also results from other DNA sequences found in this sample. At the deep level, the assay was run. Repertoires were generated with immunoSEQ multiplex PCR, while TCRdb's copy carries only in-frame clones and drops some. The profile shows roughly 2,500,000 clones, approximately 94% of them singletons. The sample belongs to a study of shared clonotypes between healthy human individuals. Study outcomes and limitations: In contrast to clonotypes shared by all four donors, non-shared clonotypes had lower generation probabilities. Only blood was sampled; tissue repertoires likely differ.

Germline CDR1 reads KGHSH; CDR2 reads LQKENI. Trimming removed 2 bases from V and 1 base from J, with 8 bases in between. The CDR3 is 14 amino acids. This rearrangement joins TRBV18 to TRBJ2-5, with D possibly matching TRBD1 (6 bases). Sequences were obtained from naive CD4+ T cells from PBMCs. Noted subset: CD45RA+ positively selected. The receptor was isolated from a young man in good health. Some clones in this sample may be carry-over from other donors' samples. The CDR3 protein is CASSPSRGQETQYF. The CDR3 DNA follows: TGTGCCAGCTCACCAAGCAGGGGCCAAGAGACCCAGTACTTC.